The sequence of this T cell receptor (beta chain) was determined in a study of control samples from healthy donors and cancer patients (TCRdb year 2020). Libraries were constructed by the immunoSEQ multiplex PCR assay. TCRdb mirrors the immuneACCESS table, restricted to in-frame sequences. Some clones are absent from its copies; in checked studies, under half trace to an unresolved V gene, and the reason for the others is unknown. The sample table contains over 120,000 clones; only one count was recorded for over 90% of them. The ten largest account for 14% of the sample. Remarks on this clone: The specificity of this receptor is unknown. The sample holds no much larger clone one base away, and base qualities are not on file.

The germline V and J ends show losses of 7 bases and 8 bases respectively, and no gene match explains 10 bases of the junction. The CDR3 goes from the cysteine to the phenylalanine over 15 residues. The DNA shown is the 45-base CDR3, in frame from base 1. The germline V gene (reference sequence) provides CDR1 MNHEY and CDR2 SMNVEV. The sequence came from a man aged 55 to 70 with colorectal cancer. The sequencing sample was made of PBMCs. The rearrangement combines TRBV27 with TRBJ2-1; 11 bases in the middle match TRBD1. The nucleotide sequence is given as TGTGCCAGCACCGCCGGACAGGGGGCGAAATATGAGCAGTTCTTC. It encodes CASTAGQGAKYEQFF.